The T cell receptor beta chain described here comes from a study of blood T cell repertoires in COVID-19 (dated by TCRdb to about 2020). Context from the whole study: The collaborator samples originated in the United States, Italy and Spain and spanned the acute and convalescent phases of COVID-19. The prospective study material was composed of cDNA or gDNA derived from T cells, B-cell-depleted T cells, or PBMCs. The dataset comprised deeply sampled blood TCRbeta repertoires from subjects exposed to, actively infected with, or recovered from COVID-19. The repertoires were released in a freely available public database intended as a resource for research on the immune response to SARS-CoV-2. Samples were obtained from the ongoing ImmuneRACE study (first 160 participants) and from about 1,300 subjects provided by 6 global collaborators. Nearly every sample came with metadata listing a de-identified subject ID, COVID-19 status, age in years and sex. Where HLA class I and class II types were available, the types were taken from metadata supplied by the sample provider, not from assay-based typing. The investigation overall reported the following: The amount of clinical and demographic metadata varied by source and participant and was provided uncurated.

A note on this clone: Its antigen has not been determined. Base qualities are not provided; no much larger clone lies one nucleotide away.

V loses 3 bases, J loses 6 bases, and the germline ends lie 13 bases apart. CDR1 and CDR2 are drawn from the germline V gene (reference sequence): SGHNT, YYREEE. The cysteine opens and the phenylalanine closes a CDR3 of 13 amino acids. Only the CDR3 DNA stays, 39 bases, in frame from base 1. TCRbeta CDR3 regions were amplified from genomic DNA by means of the immunoSEQ Assay, a bias-controlled multiplex PCR. Processing in the source paper ran as follows. Nucleated cell counts per sample were estimated from amplification of reference gene primers within the assay. Sequence reads were collapsed and filtered to measure the absolute abundance of every unique TCRbeta CDR3 rearrangement. For each sample, productive Simpson clonality was calculated as the square root of Simpson's diversity index across productive rearrangements. This immuneACCESS table, as held by TCRdb, lists in-frame sequences with V and J called but not all clones. Of the missing ones, under half trace to an unresolved V gene in checked studies; the others have no known cause. V and J calls and clone size are those listed in that table; D and trimming were worked out from the DNA. Here the sample has fewer than 600,000 clones; nearly 90% occur a single time. Jointly, the top ten make up 0.8% to 0.9% of the sample.

One collaborating source in Seattle enrolled patients while the patients were actively infected and followed the patients over time throughout the course of disease. Whole blood was collected in K2EDTA tubes by collaborating institutions according to the institutions' own protocols. For TCRbeta analysis, collaborators shipped samples as frozen whole blood, isolated PBMCs, or DNA extracted from either of those sample types. The sequence links TRBV5-4 to TRBJ2-7, with a weak D call of TRBD1 (6 bases match). The TCR sequence derives from a man aged 18-30 years with COVID-19, enrolled during active disease. Source material: peripheral blood. The nucleotide sequence is given as TGTGCCAGCAGCTGGAGAGGGGGTGCCGAGCAGTACTTC. Its translation is CASSWRGGAEQYF.